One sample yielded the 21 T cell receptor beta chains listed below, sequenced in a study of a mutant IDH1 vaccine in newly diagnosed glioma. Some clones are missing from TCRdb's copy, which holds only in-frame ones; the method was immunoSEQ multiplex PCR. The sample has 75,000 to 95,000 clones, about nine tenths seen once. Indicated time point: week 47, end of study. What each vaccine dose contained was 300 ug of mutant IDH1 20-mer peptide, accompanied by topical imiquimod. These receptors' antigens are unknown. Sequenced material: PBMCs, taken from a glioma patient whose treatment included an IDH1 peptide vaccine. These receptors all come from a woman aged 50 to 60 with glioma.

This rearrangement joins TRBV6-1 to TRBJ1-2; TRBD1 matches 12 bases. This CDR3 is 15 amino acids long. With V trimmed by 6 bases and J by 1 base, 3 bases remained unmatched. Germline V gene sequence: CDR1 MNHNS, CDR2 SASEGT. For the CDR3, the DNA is TGTGCCAGCAGGGGACAGGGGGCTAGTAACTATGGCTACACCTTC. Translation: CASRGQGASNYGYTF.

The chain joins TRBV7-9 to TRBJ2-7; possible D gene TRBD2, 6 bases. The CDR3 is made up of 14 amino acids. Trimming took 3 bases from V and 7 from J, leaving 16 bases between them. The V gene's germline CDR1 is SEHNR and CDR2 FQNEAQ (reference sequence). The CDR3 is CASSFDGRGGEQYF. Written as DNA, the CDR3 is TGTGCCAGCAGCTTTGACGGGAGAGGAGGAGAGCAGTACTTC.

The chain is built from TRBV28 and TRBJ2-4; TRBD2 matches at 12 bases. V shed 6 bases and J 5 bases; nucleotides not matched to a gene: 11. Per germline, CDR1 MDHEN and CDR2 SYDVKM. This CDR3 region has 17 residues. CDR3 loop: CASRAPSGRASENIQYF. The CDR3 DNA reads TGTGCCAGCAGGGCCCCTAGCGGGAGGGCCAGCGAAAACATTCAGTACTTC.

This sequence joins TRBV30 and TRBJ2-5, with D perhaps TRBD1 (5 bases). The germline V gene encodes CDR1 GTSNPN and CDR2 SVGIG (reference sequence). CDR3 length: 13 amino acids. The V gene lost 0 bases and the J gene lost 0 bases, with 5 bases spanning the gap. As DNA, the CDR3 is TGTGCCTGGAGTGTACAGGACCAAGAGACCCAGTACTTC. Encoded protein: CAWSVQDQETQYF.

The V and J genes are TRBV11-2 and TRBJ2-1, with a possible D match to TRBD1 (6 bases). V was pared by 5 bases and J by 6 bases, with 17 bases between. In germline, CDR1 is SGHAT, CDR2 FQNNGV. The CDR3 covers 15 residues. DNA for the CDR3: TGTGCCAGCAGCCTGCGGACAGTTTCCGGCAATGAGCAGTTCTTC. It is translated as CASSLRTVSGNEQFF.

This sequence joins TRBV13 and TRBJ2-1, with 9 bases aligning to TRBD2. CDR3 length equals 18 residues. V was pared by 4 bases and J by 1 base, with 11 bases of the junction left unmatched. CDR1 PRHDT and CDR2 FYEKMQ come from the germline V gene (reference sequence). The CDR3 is CASSSFHLAGASYNEQFF. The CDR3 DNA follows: TGTGCCAGCAGCTCCTTTCATTTAGCGGGAGCGTCCTACAATGAGCAGTTCTTC.

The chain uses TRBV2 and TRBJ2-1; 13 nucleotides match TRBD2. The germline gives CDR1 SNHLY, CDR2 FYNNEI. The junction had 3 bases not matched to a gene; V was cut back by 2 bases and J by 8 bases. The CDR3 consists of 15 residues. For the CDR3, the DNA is TGTGCCAGCAGTGAAAGCGGACTAGCGGGGGATGAGCAGTTCTTC. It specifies CASSESGLAGDEQFF.

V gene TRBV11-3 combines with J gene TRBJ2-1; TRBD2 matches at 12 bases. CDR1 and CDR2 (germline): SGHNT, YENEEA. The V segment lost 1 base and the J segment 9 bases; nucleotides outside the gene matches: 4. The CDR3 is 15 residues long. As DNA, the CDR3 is TGTGCCAGCAGCTTAGGGACTAGCGGGACTAGTGAGCAGTTCTTC. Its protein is CASSLGTSGTSEQFF.

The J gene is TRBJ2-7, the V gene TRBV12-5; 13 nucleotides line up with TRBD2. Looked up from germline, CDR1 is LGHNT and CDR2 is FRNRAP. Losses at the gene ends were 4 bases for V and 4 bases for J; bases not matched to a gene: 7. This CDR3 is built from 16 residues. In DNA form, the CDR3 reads TGTGCTAGTGGTTACCGGGGGGGACTAGCGGGATACGAGCAGTACTTC. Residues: CASGYRGGLAGYEQYF.

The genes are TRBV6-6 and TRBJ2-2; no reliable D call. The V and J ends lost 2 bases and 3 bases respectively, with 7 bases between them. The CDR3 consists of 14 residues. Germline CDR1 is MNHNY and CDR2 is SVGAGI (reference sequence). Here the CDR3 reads CASSYQQYTGELFF. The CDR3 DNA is TGTGCCAGCAGTTACCAGCAGTACACCGGGGAGCTGTTTTTT.

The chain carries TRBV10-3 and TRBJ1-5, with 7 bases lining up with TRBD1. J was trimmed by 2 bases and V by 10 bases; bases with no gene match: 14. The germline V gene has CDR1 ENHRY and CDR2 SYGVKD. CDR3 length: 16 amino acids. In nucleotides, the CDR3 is TGTGCCACGCTTCCCCCTGACAGGGAAGGCAATCAGCCCCAGCATTTT. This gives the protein CATLPPDREGNQPQHF.

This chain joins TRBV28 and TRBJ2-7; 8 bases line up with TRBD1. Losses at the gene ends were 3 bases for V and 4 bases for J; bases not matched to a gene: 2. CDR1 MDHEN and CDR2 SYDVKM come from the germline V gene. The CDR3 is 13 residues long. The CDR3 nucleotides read TGTGCCAGCAGTTTCACAGGGGGGTACGAGCAGTACTTC. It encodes CASSFTGGYEQYF.

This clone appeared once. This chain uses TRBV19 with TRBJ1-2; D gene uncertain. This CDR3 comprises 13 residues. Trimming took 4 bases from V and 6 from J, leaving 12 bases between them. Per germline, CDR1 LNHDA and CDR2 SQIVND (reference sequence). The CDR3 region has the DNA TGTGCCAGTAGTAAAGGAGGGATCCATGGCTACACCTTC. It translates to CASSKGGIHGYTF.

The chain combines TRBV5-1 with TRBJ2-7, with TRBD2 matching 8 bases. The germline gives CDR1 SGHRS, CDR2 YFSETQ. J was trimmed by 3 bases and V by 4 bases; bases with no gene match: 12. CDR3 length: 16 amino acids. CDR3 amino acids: CASSVTSGGVGYEQYF. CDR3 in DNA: TGCGCCAGCAGCGTAACTAGCGGAGGGGTTGGCTACGAGCAGTACTTC. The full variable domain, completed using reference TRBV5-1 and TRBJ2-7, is KAGVTQTPRYLIKTRGQQVTLSCSPISGHRSVSWYQQTPGQGLQFLFEYFSETQRNKGNFPGRFSGRQFSNSRSEMNVSTLELGDSALYLCASSVTSGGVGYEQYFGPGTRLTVT.

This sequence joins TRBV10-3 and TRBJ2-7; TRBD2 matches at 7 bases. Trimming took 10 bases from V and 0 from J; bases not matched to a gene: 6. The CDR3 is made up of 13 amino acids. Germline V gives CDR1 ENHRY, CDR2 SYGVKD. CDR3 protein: CATGGGSSYEQYF. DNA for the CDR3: TGTGCCACGGGAGGCGGGAGCTCCTACGAGCAGTACTTC.

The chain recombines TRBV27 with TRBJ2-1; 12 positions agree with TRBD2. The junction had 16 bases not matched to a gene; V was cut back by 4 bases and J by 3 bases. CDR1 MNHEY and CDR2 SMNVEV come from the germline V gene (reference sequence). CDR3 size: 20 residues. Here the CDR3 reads CASSSGTSGRPRRIYNEQFF. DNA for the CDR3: TGTGCCAGCAGTTCGGGAACTAGCGGGAGGCCTCGCCGCATCTACAATGAGCAGTTCTTC.

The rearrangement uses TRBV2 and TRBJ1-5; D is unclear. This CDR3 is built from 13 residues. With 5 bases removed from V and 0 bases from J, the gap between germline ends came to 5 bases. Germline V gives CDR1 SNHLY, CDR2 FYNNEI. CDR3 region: CASSYNSNQPQHF. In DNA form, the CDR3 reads TGTGCCAGCAGTTATAATAGCAATCAGCCCCAGCATTTT.

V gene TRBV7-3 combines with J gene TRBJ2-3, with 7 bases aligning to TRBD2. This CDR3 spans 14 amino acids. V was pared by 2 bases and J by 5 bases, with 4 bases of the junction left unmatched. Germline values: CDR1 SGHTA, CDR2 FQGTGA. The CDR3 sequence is CASSLGLAGDTQYF. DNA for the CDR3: TGTGCCAGCAGCTTAGGATTAGCGGGAGATACGCAGTATTTT.

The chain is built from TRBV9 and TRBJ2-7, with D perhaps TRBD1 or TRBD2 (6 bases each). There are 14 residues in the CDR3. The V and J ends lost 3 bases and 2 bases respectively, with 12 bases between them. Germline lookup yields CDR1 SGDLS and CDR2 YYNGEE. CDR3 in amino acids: CASSEGGLPYEQYF. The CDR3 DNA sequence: TGTGCCAGCAGCGAGGGGGGACTTCCCTACGAGCAGTACTTC. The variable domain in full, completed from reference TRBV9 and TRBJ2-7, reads DSGVTQTPKHLITATGQRVTLRCSPRSGDLSVYWYQQSLDQGLQFLIQYYNGEERAKGNILERFSAQQFPDLHSELNLSSLELGDSALYFCASSEGGLPYEQYFGPGTRLTVT.

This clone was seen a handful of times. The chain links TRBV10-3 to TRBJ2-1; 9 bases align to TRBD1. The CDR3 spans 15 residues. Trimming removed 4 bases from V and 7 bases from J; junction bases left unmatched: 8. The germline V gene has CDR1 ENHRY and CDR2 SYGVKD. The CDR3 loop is CAISGAGQGWNEQFF. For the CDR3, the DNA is TGTGCCATCAGTGGGGCGGGACAGGGTTGGAATGAGCAGTTCTTC.

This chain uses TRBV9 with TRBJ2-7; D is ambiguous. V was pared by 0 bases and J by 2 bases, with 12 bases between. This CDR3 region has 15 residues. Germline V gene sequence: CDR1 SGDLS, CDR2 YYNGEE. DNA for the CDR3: TGTGCCAGCAGCGTAGCGGTGTACCCTACCTACGAGCAGTACTTC. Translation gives CASSVAVYPTYEQYF. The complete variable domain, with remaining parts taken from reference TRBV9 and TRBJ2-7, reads DSGVTQTPKHLITATGQRVTLRCSPRSGDLSVYWYQQSLDQGLQFLIQYYNGEERAKGNILERFSAQQFPDLHSELNLSSLELGDSALYFCASSVAVYPTYEQYFGPGTRLTVT.